Included here is one TCR beta chain sequence, with context. These data belong to a study of blood T cell repertoires in COVID-19. At the level of the study: Spain, Italy and the United States supplied samples that represented acute and convalescent COVID-19. The analysed material was cDNA or gDNA that came from T cells, B-cell-depleted T cells, or PBMCs.

This CDR3 is 14 amino acids long. The junction had 4 bases not matched to a gene; V was cut back by 3 bases and J by 4 bases. Germline CDR1 is DFQATT and CDR2 is SNEGSKA (reference sequence). Original methodology: Counts of nucleated cells, estimated from reference gene primer amplification, were obtained. Here immunoSEQ multiplex PCR was the method, and the copy in TCRdb shows in-frame clones only, minus some. D and trimming come from the DNA, and the V and J calls and clone size come from that table. The sample lists 140,000 or so clones, approximately 85% occurring once. This chain links TRBV20-1 with TRBJ2-3; 10 bases line up with TRBD2. The source is a woman at least 80 years old with acute or convalescent COVID-19. Sequencing was carried out using peripheral blood. The chain's CDR3 is CSASPSGSSDTQYF. CDR3 nucleotide sequence: TGCAGTGCTAGTCCTAGCGGGAGTTCAGATACGCAGTATTTT.